This T cell receptor (beta chain) was retrieved from a study of cytomegalovirus exposure and HLA in healthy donors. Overall study results and limits: In a later analysis, HLA-associated beta chains showed higher expansion and lower generation probabilities than comparable chains. TCR beta V- and J-gene trimming was later associated with a missense DCLRE1C variant.

As to this clone: The antigen is undetermined.

The CDR3 length is 15 residues. V was trimmed by 3 bases and J by 6 bases, leaving 15 bases between them. In germline, CDR1 is GTSNPN, CDR2 SVGIG (reference sequence). In the PCR, 60 Vbeta and 13 Jbeta primers were used. TCRdb's table, derived via immunoSEQ multiplex PCR, lists solely in-frame clones and lacks some. The data contain about 120,000 clones, 9% to 10% of them singletons. The receptor's source is a man under 40 in good health and CMV-seronegative. The J gene is TRBJ1-6, the V gene TRBV30, with D possibly matching TRBD1 (6 bases). The sequenced sample consisted of PBMCs. The CDR3 here is CAWSPTGMGNSPLHF. The CDR3 region has the DNA TGTGCCTGGAGCCCAACAGGGATGGGTAATTCACCCCTCCACTTT.